The T cell receptor (beta chain) described here comes from a study of T-cell reconstitution after alpha-beta-depleted transplantation in children. The sample holds a few counts of this clonotype. Its antigen is undetermined. Study-wide findings and caveats: One year post-transplant, T-cell counts and diversity were largely derived from T cells produced anew.

The CDR3 totals 14 residues. V was clipped by 1 base and J by 5 bases, with 8 bases between them. The germline gives CDR1 KGHDR, CDR2 SFDVKD. The authors prepared the TCRbeta library with unique molecular identifiers. TCRdb reprocessed the PCR reads with MiXCR, giving one entry per CDR3 protein. Altogether over 85,000 distinct CDR3 sequences are present, approximately 8% being singletons, with the ten largest covering about a sixth. The chain joins TRBV24-1 to TRBJ1-5, with a possible D match to TRBD1 (6 bases). The sample consisted of PBMCs, taken before TCRalphabeta/CD19-depleted stem cell transplant. The sequence was collected from a boy younger than 10 with acute lymphoblastic leukemia, due to receive a stem cell transplant. The CDR3 nucleotides are TGTGCCACCAGTGATTTACAGGGCGATCAGCCCCAGCATTTT. Its protein is CATSDLQGDQPQHF.